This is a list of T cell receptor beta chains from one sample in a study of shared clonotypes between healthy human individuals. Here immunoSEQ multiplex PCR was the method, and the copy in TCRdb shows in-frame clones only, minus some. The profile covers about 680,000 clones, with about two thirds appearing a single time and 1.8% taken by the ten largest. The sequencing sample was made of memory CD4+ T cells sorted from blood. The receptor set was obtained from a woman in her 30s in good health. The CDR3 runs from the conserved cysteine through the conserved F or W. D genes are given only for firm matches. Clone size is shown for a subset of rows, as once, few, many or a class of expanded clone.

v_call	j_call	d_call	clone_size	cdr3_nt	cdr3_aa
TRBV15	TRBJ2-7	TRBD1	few	TGTGCCACCAGCAGAGATAAGGGGGCTAGCTACGAGCAGTACTTC	CATSRDKGASYEQYF
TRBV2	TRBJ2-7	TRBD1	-	TGTGCCAGCTGTAGGACAGGGTACTACGAGCAGTACTTC	CASCRTGYYEQYF
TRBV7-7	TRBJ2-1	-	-	TGTGCCAGCAGCTTAGTACCGGGACACCGAAATGAGCAGTTCTTC	CASSLVPGHRNEQFF
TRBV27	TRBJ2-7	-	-	TGTGCCAGCAGTCCCGACCCAGGGAAACGGCAGTACTTC	CASSPDPGKRQYF
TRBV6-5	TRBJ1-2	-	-	TGTGCCAGCAGCGGCAGTTATGGCTACACCTTC	CASSGSYGYTF
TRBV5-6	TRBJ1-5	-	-	TGTGCCAGCAGCTATGGACCAATCGGTAATCAGCCCCAGCATTTT	CASSYGPIGNQPQHF
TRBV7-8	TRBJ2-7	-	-	TGTGCCAGCCTTGACAGGACTGGTTCCTACGAGCAGTACTTC	CASLDRTGSYEQYF
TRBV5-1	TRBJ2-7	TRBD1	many	TGCGCCAGCAGCCTGGGACAGGGAAATTTCAACGAGCAGTACTTC	CASSLGQGNFNEQYF
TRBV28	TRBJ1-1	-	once	TGTGCCAGCAGTTTATTAACAGCAAGCAGCACTGAAGCTTTCTTT	CASSLLTASSTEAFF
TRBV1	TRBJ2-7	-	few	TGCACCAGCAGCCAAGATCCCGGTAAGGACTTCTACGAGCAGTACTTC	CTSSQDPGKDFYEQYF
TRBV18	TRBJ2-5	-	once	TGTGCCAGCTCACCCCTCACTGCGCAAGAGACCCAGTACTTC	CASSPLTAQETQYF
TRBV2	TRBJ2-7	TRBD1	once	TGTGCCAGCACCTTAGGACAGGCCGGCTCCTACGAGCAGTACTTC	CASTLGQAGSYEQYF
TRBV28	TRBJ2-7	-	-	TGTGCCAGCACCGCGACAGGACCAGGGCCGCAGTACTTC	CASTATGPGPQYF
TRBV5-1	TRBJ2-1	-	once	TGCGCCAGCAGCTTGAGACTAGGAGGCTCGGTTGAGCAGTTCTTC	CASSLRLGGSVEQFF
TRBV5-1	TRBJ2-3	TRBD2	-	TGCGCCAGCAGCAATAGCGGGAGTAGGGCAGATACGCAGTATTTT	CASSNSGSRADTQYF
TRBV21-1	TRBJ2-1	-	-	TGTGCCAGCAGCAAAGCGGGGGGAGGTGATGAGCAGTTCTTC	CASSKAGGGDEQFF
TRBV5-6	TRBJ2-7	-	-	TGTGCCAGCAGTTCATTGTCCTACGAGCAGTACTTC	CASSSLSYEQYF
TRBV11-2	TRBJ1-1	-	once	TGTGCCAGCAGCGTGGGCCCGGGGGCTGAAGCTTTCTTT	CASSVGPGAEAFF
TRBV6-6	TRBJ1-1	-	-	TGTGCCAGCAGTTGGACAAGCACTTTGAACACTGAAGCTTTCTTT	CASSWTSTLNTEAFF
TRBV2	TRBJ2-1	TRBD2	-	TGTGCCAGCAGAGGACTAGCGGGAGTCCCAGGGGAGCAGTTCTTC	CASRGLAGVPGEQFF
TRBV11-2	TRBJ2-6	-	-	TGTGCCAGCAGTATCGACAGCTCTGGGGCCAACGTCCTGACTTTC	CASSIDSSGANVLTF
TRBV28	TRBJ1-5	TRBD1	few	TGTGCCACAGGGGGGGTTTATCAGCCCCAGCATTTT	CATGGVYQPQHF
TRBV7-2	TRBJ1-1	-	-	TGTGCCAGCACCCCCCGGACGGTGAACACTGAAGCTTTCTTT	CASTPRTVNTEAFF
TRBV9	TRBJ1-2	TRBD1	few	TGTGCCAGCAGCGTAGGAGGGGGCGCATATGGCTACACCTTC	CASSVGGGAYGYTF
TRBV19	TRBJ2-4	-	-	TGTGCCAGTAGTCCCTCTACCCTAAACATTCAGTACTTC	CASSPSTLNIQYF
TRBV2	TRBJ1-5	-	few	TGTGCCAGCAATACGGACGGGTATCAGCCCCAGCATTTT	CASNTDGYQPQHF